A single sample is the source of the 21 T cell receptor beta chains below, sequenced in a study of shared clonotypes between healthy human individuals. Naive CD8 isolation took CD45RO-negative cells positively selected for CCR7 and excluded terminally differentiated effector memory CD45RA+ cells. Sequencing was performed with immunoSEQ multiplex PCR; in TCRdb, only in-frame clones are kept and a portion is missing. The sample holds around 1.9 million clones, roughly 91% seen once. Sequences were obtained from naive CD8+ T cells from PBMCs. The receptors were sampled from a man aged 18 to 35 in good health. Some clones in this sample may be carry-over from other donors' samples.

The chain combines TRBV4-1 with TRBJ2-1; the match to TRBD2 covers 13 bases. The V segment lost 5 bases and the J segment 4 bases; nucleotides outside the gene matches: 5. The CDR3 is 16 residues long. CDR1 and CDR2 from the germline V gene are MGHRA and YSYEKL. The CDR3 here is CASSFGTSGIYNEQFF. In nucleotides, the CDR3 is TGCGCCAGCAGCTTCGGGACTAGCGGGATATACAATGAGCAGTTCTTC.

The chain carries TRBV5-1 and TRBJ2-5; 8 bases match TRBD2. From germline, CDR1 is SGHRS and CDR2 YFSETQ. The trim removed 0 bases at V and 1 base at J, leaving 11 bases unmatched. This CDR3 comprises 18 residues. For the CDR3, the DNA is TGCGCCAGCAGCTTGGGTCCGGCGAGCGGGAGACTCCAAGAGACCCAGTACTTC. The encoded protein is CASSLGPASGRLQETQYF.

CDR3 sequence reads: CASNPGRSYSNQPQHF. The CDR3 region has the DNA TGTGCCAGCAACCCCGGGAGGTCCTATAGCAATCAGCCCCAGCATTTT. The genes are TRBV6-4 and TRBJ1-5; D remains unclear. With 7 bases removed from V and 0 bases from J, the gap between germline ends came to 16 bases. Germline CDR1 MRHNA, CDR2 SNTAGT. There are 16 residues in the CDR3.

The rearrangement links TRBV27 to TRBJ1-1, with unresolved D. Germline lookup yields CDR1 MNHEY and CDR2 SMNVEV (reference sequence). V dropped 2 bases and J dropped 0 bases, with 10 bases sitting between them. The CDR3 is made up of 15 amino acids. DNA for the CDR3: TGTGCCAGCAGTTTACAGGCAGCCGTGAACACTGAAGCTTTCTTT. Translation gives CASSLQAAVNTEAFF.

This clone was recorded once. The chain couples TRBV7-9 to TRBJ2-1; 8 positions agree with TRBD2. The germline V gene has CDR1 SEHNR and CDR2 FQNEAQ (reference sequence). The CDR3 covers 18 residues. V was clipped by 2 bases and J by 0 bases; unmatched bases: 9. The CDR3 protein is CASSLPSGRTSSYNEQFF. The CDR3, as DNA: TGTGCCAGCAGCTTACCAAGCGGGAGAACGAGCTCCTACAATGAGCAGTTCTTC.

The CDR3 DNA is TGCAGCGCGGGGTTCGCTAGCGGGTTCGATGAGCAGTTCTTC. Translation gives CSAGFASGFDEQFF. This sequence joins TRBV29-1 and TRBJ2-1; 8 nucleotides line up with TRBD2. Germline-derived CDR1 and CDR2 are SQVTM and ANQGSEA. This CDR3 spans 14 amino acids. V was clipped by 7 bases and J by 8 bases; unmatched bases: 13.

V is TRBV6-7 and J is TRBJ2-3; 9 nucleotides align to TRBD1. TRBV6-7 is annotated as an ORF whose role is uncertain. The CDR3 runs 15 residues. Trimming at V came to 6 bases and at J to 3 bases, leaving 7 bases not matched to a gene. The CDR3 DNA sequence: TGTGCCAGCAGCGACCGGGACAGGGATACAGATACGCAGTATTTT. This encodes CASSDRDRDTDTQYF.

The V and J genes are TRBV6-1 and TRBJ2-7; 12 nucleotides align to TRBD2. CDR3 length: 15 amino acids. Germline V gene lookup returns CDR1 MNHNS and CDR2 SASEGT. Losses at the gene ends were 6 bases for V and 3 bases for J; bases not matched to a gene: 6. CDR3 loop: CASSNPGLAGYEQYF. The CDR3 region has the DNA TGTGCCAGCAGCAACCCGGGACTAGCGGGCTACGAGCAGTACTTC.

The CDR3 is CASSLVAGDGDTGELFF. Here the CDR3 DNA reads TGTGCCAGCAGCTTGGTAGCGGGAGACGGCGACACCGGGGAGCTGTTTTTT. The chain combines TRBV5-6 with TRBJ2-2, with 9 bases that match TRBD2. The CDR3 length is 17 residues. The germline CDR1 and CDR2 sequences are SGHDT and YYEEEE. The trim removed 0 bases at V and 3 bases at J, leaving 6 bases unmatched.

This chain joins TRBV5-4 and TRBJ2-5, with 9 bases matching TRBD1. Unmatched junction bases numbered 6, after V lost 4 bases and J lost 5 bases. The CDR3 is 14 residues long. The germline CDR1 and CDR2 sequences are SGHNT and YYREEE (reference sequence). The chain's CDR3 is CASSPTTGGETQYF. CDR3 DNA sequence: TGTGCCAGCAGCCCGACGACAGGGGGGGAGACCCAGTACTTC.

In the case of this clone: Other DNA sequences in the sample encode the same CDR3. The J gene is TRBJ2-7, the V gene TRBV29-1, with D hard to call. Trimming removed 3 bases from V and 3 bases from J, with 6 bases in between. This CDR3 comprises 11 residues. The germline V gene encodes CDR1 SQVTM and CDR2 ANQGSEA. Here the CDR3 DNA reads TGCAGCGTTGAGGGCAGCTACGAGCAGTACTTC. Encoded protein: CSVEGSYEQYF.

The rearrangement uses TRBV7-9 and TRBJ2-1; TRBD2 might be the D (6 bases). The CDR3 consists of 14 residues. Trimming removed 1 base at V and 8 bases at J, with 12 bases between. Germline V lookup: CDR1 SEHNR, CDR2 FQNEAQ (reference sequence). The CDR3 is CASSLGGRGYEQFF. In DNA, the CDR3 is TGTGCCAGCAGCTTAGGGGGTCGGGGGTATGAGCAGTTCTTC.

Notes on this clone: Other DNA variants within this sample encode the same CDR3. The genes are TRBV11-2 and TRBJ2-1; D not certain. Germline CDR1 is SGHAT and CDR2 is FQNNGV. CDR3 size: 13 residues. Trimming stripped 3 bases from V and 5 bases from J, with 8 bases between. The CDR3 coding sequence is TGTGCCAGCAGCTTCTCGGGTGACAATGAGCAGTTCTTC. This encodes CASSFSGDNEQFF. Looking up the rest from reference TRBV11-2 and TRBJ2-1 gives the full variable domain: EAGVAQSPRYKIIEKRQSVAFWCNPISGHATLYWYQQILGQGPKLLIQFQNNGVVDDSQLPKDRFSAERLKGVDSTLKIQPAKLEDSAVYLCASSFSGDNEQFFGPGTRLTVL.

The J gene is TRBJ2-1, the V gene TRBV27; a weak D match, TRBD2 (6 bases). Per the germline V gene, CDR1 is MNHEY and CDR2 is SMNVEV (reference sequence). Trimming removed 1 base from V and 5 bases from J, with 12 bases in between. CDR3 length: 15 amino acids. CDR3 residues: CASSLLREYHNEQFF. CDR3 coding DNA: TGTGCCAGCAGTTTATTACGGGAGTACCACAATGAGCAGTTCTTC.

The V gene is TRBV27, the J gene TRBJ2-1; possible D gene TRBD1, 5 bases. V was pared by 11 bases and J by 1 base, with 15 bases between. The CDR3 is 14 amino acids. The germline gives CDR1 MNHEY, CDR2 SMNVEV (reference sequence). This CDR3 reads CASMYQGSYNEQFF. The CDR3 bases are TGTGCCTCTATGTATCAGGGATCCTACAATGAGCAGTTCTTC.

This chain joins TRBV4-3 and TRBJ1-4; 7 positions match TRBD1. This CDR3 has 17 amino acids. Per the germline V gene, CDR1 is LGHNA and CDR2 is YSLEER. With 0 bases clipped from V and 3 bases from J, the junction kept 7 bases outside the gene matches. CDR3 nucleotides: TGCGCCAGCAGCCAAGAGGCAGGGGGATTGTCTAATGAAAAACTGTTTTTT. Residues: CASSQEAGGLSNEKLFF.

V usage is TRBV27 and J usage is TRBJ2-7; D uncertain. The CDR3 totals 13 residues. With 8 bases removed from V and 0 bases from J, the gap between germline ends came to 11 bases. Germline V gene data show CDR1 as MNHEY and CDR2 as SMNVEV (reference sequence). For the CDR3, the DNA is TGTGCCAGCGGGTTCCAGTCCTCCTACGAGCAGTACTTC. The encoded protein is CASGFQSSYEQYF.

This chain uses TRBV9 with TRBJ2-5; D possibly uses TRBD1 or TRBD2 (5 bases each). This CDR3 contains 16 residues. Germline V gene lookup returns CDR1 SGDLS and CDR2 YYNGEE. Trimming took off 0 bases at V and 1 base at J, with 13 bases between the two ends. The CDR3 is CASSVAGRRGQETQYF. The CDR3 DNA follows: TGTGCCAGCAGCGTAGCAGGGAGACGTGGCCAAGAGACCCAGTACTTC.

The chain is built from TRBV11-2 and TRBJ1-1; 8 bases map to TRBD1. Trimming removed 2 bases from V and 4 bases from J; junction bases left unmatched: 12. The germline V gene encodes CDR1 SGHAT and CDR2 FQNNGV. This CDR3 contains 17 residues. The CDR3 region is CASSLFGTGDLPTEAFF. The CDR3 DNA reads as TGTGCCAGCAGCTTATTTGGGACAGGCGACCTTCCCACTGAAGCTTTCTTT. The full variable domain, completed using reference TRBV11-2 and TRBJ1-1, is EAGVAQSPRYKIIEKRQSVAFWCNPISGHATLYWYQQILGQGPKLLIQFQNNGVVDDSQLPKDRFSAERLKGVDSTLKIQPAKLEDSAVYLCASSLFGTGDLPTEAFFGQGTRLTVV.

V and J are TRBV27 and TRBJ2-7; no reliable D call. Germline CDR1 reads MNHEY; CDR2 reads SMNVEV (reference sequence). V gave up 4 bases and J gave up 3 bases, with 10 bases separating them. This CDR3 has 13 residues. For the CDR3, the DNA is TGTGCCAGCAGTTGGGGTAGCCGCTACGAGCAGTACTTC. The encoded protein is CASSWGSRYEQYF.

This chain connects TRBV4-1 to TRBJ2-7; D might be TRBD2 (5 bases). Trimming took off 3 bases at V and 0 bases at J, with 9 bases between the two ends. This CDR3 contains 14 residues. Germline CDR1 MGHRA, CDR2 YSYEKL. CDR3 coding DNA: TGCGCCAGCAGCCACGCCGGGGTCTCCTACGAGCAGTACTTC. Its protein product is CASSHAGVSYEQYF.